This T cell receptor beta chain stems from a study of T cell responses to AZD1222 COVID-19 vaccine. Sequencing used immunoSEQ multiplex PCR; TCRdb keeps in-frame clones, though not all of them. The sample gives 70,000 to 95,000 clones, 80% to 90% of which show up once; about 2.4% is in the top ten. About this clone: Its specificity is unknown.

Study-level results: A mostly white British donor set with more females was recruited, and clonal diversity was possibly underestimated. Unmutated variant regions reportedly attract nearly half of all spike-specific TCRs.

The germline gives CDR1 KGHSH, CDR2 LQKENI. CDR3 length: 14 amino acids. V dropped 3 bases and J dropped 1 base, with 10 bases sitting between them. Pooled samples include second doses given at about 4 or 12 weeks. The sequenced sample was peripheral blood, obtained 28 days after the second AZD1222 dose. This receptor was obtained from an adult who received the AZD1222 COVID-19 vaccine. The V and J genes are TRBV18 and TRBJ2-7; no clear D gene. The CDR3 reads CASSPSRRSYEQYF. The CDR3 DNA follows: TGTGCCAGCTCACCGTCTCGCCGATCCTACGAGCAGTACTTC.